This T cell receptor (beta chain) was sequenced in a study of T cells expressing NK-cell markers. TCRdb re-called the 5' RACE reads, yielding one record per CDR3 amino acid sequence without DNA. The sample totals a few hundred thousand distinct CDR3 sequences; its top ten clones hold 5.2%. The CDR3 loop spans 15 amino acids. What was sequenced was blood T cells: a sorted CD56 or NKG2C T cell subset, CD4+ or CD8+ T cells, or bulk PBMC T cells (not recorded which). V is TRBV1 and J is TRBJ2-7; checking the TCRdb D call of TRBD1 is not possible without DNA. TRBV1 is a pseudogene. This sequence originates from a man aged 18-70 years in good health. CDR3 sequence reads: CTSSPDRGQLYEQYF.